This TCR beta chain is from a study of CXCR3-negative and CXCR3-positive naive CD8 T cells (dated by TCRdb to the late 2010s). Looking at the study overall: In total, around 140 million TRB reads were obtained, or roughly 1.5 +/- 0.3 million reads per library. Diversity and physicochemical repertoire analyses covered roughly eleven donors pooled from two independent experiments. TRBV-TRBJ cluster analysis included naive subsets from a handful of donors and memory cells from 3 donors. General conclusions and limits of the study: Compared with CXCR3-negative naive cells, CXCR3-positive naive cells had TRB CDR3s with higher hydrophobicity (lower Kidera factor 4), lower energy, and higher strength and volume indices. Comparably high repertoire diversity was found in both naive subsets, whereas much lower repertoire diversity was found in memory CD8+ T cells. Within the same donor, TRBV-TRBJ usage looked similar between naive CXCR3-negative and CXCR3-positive cells, but memory cells had distinct patterns. CXCR3 expression partially decreased after cryopreservation, so most assays used freshly isolated PBMCs. Because surface CD5, which is linked to self-reactivity in mice, was comparable between the naive subsets, TCR interaction strength was also inferred from TRB CDR3 physicochemical properties.

Each CD8+ T cell subset was flow-sorted in triplicate, with over 250,000 cells per subset placed directly into RLT lysis buffer. To exclude memory contaminants, naive CD8+ T cells were stringently defined as CD45RO-CCR7+CD27+CD95-. Peripheral blood mononuclear cells were isolated from buffy coats by standard density gradient centrifugation. Naive CXCR3-negative and CXCR3-positive CD8+ T cells were flow-sorted on a FACSAria III. Total RNA was extracted from sorted cells with an RNeasy Mini Kit. Sequencing was carried out with a NextSeq 550. The Human TCR Profiling Kit (MiLaboratory) was used to make UMI-labeled 5' RACE TRB cDNA libraries. The full amount of extracted RNA was used for cDNA synthesis, and the full amount of resulting cDNA was used for PCR amplification. Libraries were prepared in parallel with an identical number of PCR cycles. For the original study's pipeline: With a requirement of at least two reads per UMI, MIGEC and MiXCR extracted about 52,000 +/- 9,100 unique UMI-labeled TRB cDNA molecules per library. Each library averaged about 38,000 +/- 11,000 functional in-frame TRB CDR3 nucleotide clonotypes without stop codons. Diversity metrics, including normalized Shannon-Wiener and Chao1, were computed in VDJtools after downsampling to 5000 UMI-labeled TRB molecules per sample. VDJtools was used to calculate clonotype-size-weighted physicochemical properties of the central five CDR3 residues, namely interaction energy, strength, volume and Kidera factor 4. Each entry corresponds to one CDR3 protein sequence from reads that TCRdb reprocessed, and DNA is not given. TCRdb's processing, not the study's, gives the V and J calls here. The sample table includes some 130,000 distinct CDR3 sequences. The top ten constitute about 0.54% of the sample.

Sequences MNHEY (CDR1) and SVGAGI (CDR2) are obtained from the germline V gene. The CDR3 runs 15 residues from the cysteine to the phenylalanine. No DNA sequence is on record. A note on this clonotype: The specificity of this receptor is unknown.

The sequenced sample consisted of naive CXCR3+ CD8+ T cells from blood. The meaning of the sample's cell subset or site label: CD45RO-CCR7+CD27+CD95- naive CD8+ T cells expressing CXCR3 (TNR3+). The TCR was taken from a human donor in good health. Some clones in this sample may be carry-over from other donors' samples. Recombination connected TRBV6-5 to TRBJ2-7; TCRdb reports TRBD2, a call that lacks DNA to check it against. The CDR3 in this case is CASSSGTSGPYEQYF.